Following are 16 T cell receptor beta chains from one sample sequenced in a study of blood T cell repertoires in COVID-19. The method was immunoSEQ multiplex PCR; TCRdb's version includes in-frame clones alone and lacks a portion of them. The data show some 270,000 clones, 85% to 90% seen once. The specimen was PBMCs or T cells enriched from blood (not recorded which). Receptor source: a woman in her 30s with acute COVID-19.

The chain recombines TRBV4-3 with TRBJ1-5, with a possible D match to TRBD1 (6 bases). This CDR3 has 13 amino acids. Germline V CDR1 and CDR2: LGHNA, YSLEER. Trimming took off 10 bases at V and 2 bases at J, with 12 bases between the two ends. The CDR3 nucleotides read TGCGCCAACCAGCGACAGGGCAATCAGCCCCAGCATTTT. It specifies CANQRQGNQPQHF.

V is TRBV4-1 and J is TRBJ2-5; 8 bases line up with TRBD2. Per germline, CDR1 MGHRA and CDR2 YSYEKL. V was pared by 0 bases and J by 5 bases, with 5 bases of the junction left unmatched. The CDR3 has 15 residues. The CDR3 coding sequence is TGCGCCAGCAGCCAAGACGGGAGGGCCTGGGAGACCCAGTACTTC. The encoded protein is CASSQDGRAWETQYF.

This clone was seen once. The V gene is TRBV10-3, the J gene TRBJ2-3; 14 nucleotides match TRBD2. The CDR3 consists of 18 residues. The germline gives CDR1 ENHRY, CDR2 SYGVKD. J lost 5 bases, V lost 0 bases, and 7 bases had no gene match. The CDR3 bases are TGTGCCATCAGTGAGTCAACGACTAGCGGGAGGGCCGTAGATACGCAGTATTTT. Amino acids: CAISESTTSGRAVDTQYF.

The chain couples TRBV12-3 or TRBV12-4 to TRBJ2-7; 7 bases map to TRBD2. The CDR3 contains 13 residues. The ends lost 2 bases at V and 6 bases at J; junction bases unmatched: 4. CDR3 DNA sequence: TGTGCCAGCAGTTTACTATCGGGGGGCGAGCAGTACTTC. This translates into CASSLLSGGEQYF.

This chain uses TRBV11-1 with TRBJ2-7, with TRBD1 matching 9 bases. CDR3 size: 16 residues. V shed 5 bases and J 2 bases; nucleotides not matched to a gene: 10. Germline V lookup: CDR1 SGHAT, CDR2 FQDESV (reference sequence). CDR3 nucleotides: TGTGCCAGCAGCCCTAAATGGGGACAGGGCACCTACGAGCAGTACTTC. This translates into CASSPKWGQGTYEQYF.

The chain uses TRBV9 and TRBJ1-3; 8 nucleotides line up with TRBD1. The V gene end was trimmed by 3 bases and the J gene end by 8 bases; junction bases not matched to a gene: 7. The CDR3 is 14 amino acids. Germline-derived CDR1 and CDR2 are SGDLS and YYNGEE. CDR3 sequence reads: CASSDTGGRDTIYF. In nucleotides, the CDR3 is TGTGCCAGCAGCGATACAGGGGGGCGGGACACCATATATTTT. Supplemented by reference TRBV9 and TRBJ1-3, the full variable domain reads DSGVTQTPKHLITATGQRVTLRCSPRSGDLSVYWYQQSLDQGLQFLIQYYNGEERAKGNILERFSAQQFPDLHSELNLSSLELGDSALYFCASSDTGGRDTIYFGEGSWLTVV.

V usage is TRBV28 and J usage is TRBJ1-1, with TRBD1 matching over 10 bases. Trimming cost V 4 bases and J 10 bases; bases outside gene matches: 12. Germline V gives CDR1 MDHEN, CDR2 SYDVKM. The CDR3 loop spans 15 amino acids. CDR3 region: CASSWTSGTGVAAFF. DNA of the CDR3: TGTGCCAGCAGTTGGACCTCCGGGACAGGGGTGGCAGCTTTCTTT.

Notes on this clone: Within the sample, other DNA sequences also encode this same CDR3. The rearrangement links TRBV19 to TRBJ2-2, with 8 bases identical to TRBD2. V gave up 4 bases and J gave up 4 bases; unmatched junction bases: 2. CDR1 is LNHDA and CDR2 is SQIVND in the germline V gene (reference sequence). The CDR3 contains 14 residues. The CDR3 DNA is TGTGCCAGTAGTAGAGGACTAGCCACCGGGGAGCTGTTTTTT. It yields the protein CASSRGLATGELFF.

This clone came up a few times. V and J are TRBV14 and TRBJ1-3, with no clear D. The V end was cut by 0 bases, the J end by 0 bases, with 18 bases between. Germline values: CDR1 SGHDN, CDR2 FVKESK. The CDR3 runs 19 residues. CDR3 sequence reads: CASSQDGLGWYNSGNTIYF. Written as DNA, the CDR3 is TGTGCCAGCAGCCAAGATGGTTTGGGCTGGTATAACTCTGGAAACACCATATATTTT.

V gene TRBV7-2 combines with J gene TRBJ2-2, with TRBD1 matching 8 bases. CDR3 length: 15 residues. Germline V gene lookup returns CDR1 SGHTA and CDR2 FQGNSA. The V gene end was trimmed by 3 bases and the J gene end by 4 bases; junction bases not matched to a gene: 4. The CDR3 region is CASSLTGALTGELFF. DNA of the CDR3: TGTGCCAGCAGCTTGACAGGGGCTCTCACCGGGGAGCTGTTTTTT. The variable domain in full, with the rest retrieved from reference TRBV7-2 and TRBJ2-2, is GAGVSQSPSNKVTEKGKDVELRCDPISGHTALYWYRQSLGQGLEFLIYFQGNSAPDKSGLPSDRFSAERTGGSVSTLTIQRTQQEDSAVYLCASSLTGALTGELFFGEGSRLTVL.

As for this clone: The identical CDR3 is also encoded by other nucleotide sequences in the sample. The CDR3 is CASSESGGNTEAFF. For the CDR3, the DNA is TGCGCCAGCAGTGAGTCGGGGGGGAACACTGAAGCTTTCTTT. The chain links TRBV10-2 to TRBJ1-1; tentatively, D is TRBD1 (5 bases). CDR1 and CDR2 from the germline V gene are WSHSY and SAAADI. The CDR3 length is 14 residues. The V end was cut by 0 bases, the J end by 1 base, with 6 bases between.

This chain connects TRBV27 to TRBJ1-1; 7 bases are shared with TRBD1. With 5 bases clipped from V and 0 bases from J, the junction kept 9 bases outside the gene matches. The germline CDR1 and CDR2 sequences are MNHEY and SMNVEV (reference sequence). The CDR3 has 16 residues. CDR3 in DNA: TGTGCCAGCAGTCCTGGACAGGCCCCCATGAACACTGAAGCTTTCTTT. This translates into CASSPGQAPMNTEAFF.

The J gene is TRBJ1-3, the V gene TRBV5-6, with D uncertain. This CDR3 contains 13 residues. Germline V gene lookup returns CDR1 SGHDT and CDR2 YYEEEE. Trimming pared 4 bases from V and 4 bases from J, leaving 9 bases between. The CDR3 coding sequence is TGTGCCAGCAGCCCCGAGGGCGGAAACACCATATATTTT. Translating it yields CASSPEGGNTIYF.

The chain is built from TRBV5-4 and TRBJ2-4, with 7 bases matching TRBD1. The junction had 4 bases not matched to a gene; V was cut back by 2 bases and J by 8 bases. Germline assignment: CDR1 SGHNT and CDR2 YYREEE (reference sequence). The CDR3 runs to 13 residues. CDR3 in DNA: TGTGCCAGCAGCTTAACAGGGGATGACATTCAGTACTTC. It encodes CASSLTGDDIQYF.

The chain employs TRBV29-1 and TRBJ2-7, with 7 bases matching TRBD1. The trim removed 3 bases at V and 5 bases at J, leaving 7 bases unmatched. CDR1 and CDR2 from the germline V gene are SQVTM and ANQGSEA. The CDR3 sequence is 13 residues long. The CDR3 spells CSVESQGDDEQYF. CDR3 bases: TGCAGCGTTGAGTCCCAGGGGGACGACGAGCAGTACTTC.

The genes are TRBV27 and TRBJ1-1; TRBD1 is a possible D gene (5 bases). CDR1 and CDR2 from the germline V gene are MNHEY and SMNVEV (reference sequence). The germline V and J ends were trimmed by 6 bases and 0 bases, with 11 bases remaining between them. There are 14 residues in the CDR3. The CDR3 region is CASSKTALNTEAFF. CDR3 coding DNA: TGTGCCAGCAGCAAGACAGCCCTGAACACTGAAGCTTTCTTT.